Listed below are T cell receptor beta chains from one sample, sequenced in a study of cytomegalovirus exposure and HLA in healthy donors. Only in-frame clones appear in the TCRdb table, and some are missing; sequencing was by immunoSEQ multiplex PCR. The data contain under 70,000 clones, roughly 90% of them singletons. The specimen was PBMCs. Receptors originate from a woman aged 18-29 years in good health and CMV-seronegative. CDR3s include the opening cysteine and the closing phenylalanine or tryptophan. D genes are given only for firm matches. Clone size, where shown, is once, few, many, or a class for clones that have expanded.

size,V,J,D,CDR3,DNA
once,TRBV5-6,TRBJ2-2,TRBD2,CASSLAGYTGELFF,TGTGCCAGCAGCCTAGCGGGGTACACCGGGGAGCTGTTTTTT
.,TRBV18,TRBJ2-7,TRBD1,CASRNRQGSYEQYF,TGTGCCAGCCGGAACCGACAGGGTTCGTACGAGCAGTACTTC
.,TRBV5-4,TRBJ2-5,TRBD2,CASSREAGAETQYF,TGTGCCAGCAGCCGGGAAGCGGGGGCAGAGACCCAGTACTTC
.,TRBV15,TRBJ1-6,TRBD1,CATSRYRDRGNSPLHF,TGTGCCACCAGCAGATACCGGGACAGGGGTAATTCACCCCTCCACTTT
.,TRBV7-6,TRBJ2-3,.,CASSLVGSGDTQYF,TGTGCCAGCAGCTTGGTGGGCTCTGGGGATACGCAGTATTTT
.,TRBV7-3,TRBJ2-3,TRBD2,CASSLTMRAGGRTDTQYF,TGTGCCAGCAGCTTAACGATGCGGGCAGGCGGGAGAACAGATACGCAGTATTTT
.,TRBV5-1,TRBJ2-5,TRBD2,CASSLVPASGSQETQYF,TGCGCCAGCAGCTTGGTTCCTGCTAGCGGGAGCCAAGAGACCCAGTACTTC
.,TRBV6-5,TRBJ1-1,.,CASSYSSGQRNTEAFF,TGTGCCAGCAGTTACTCGAGTGGACAGCGGAACACTGAAGCTTTCTTT
.,TRBV5-4,TRBJ2-5,.,CASSGGAVQSETQYF,TGTGCCAGCAGTGGGGGGGCGGTGCAGTCAGAGACCCAGTACTTC
.,TRBV5-1,TRBJ2-5,.,CASSLARNQETQYF,TGCGCCAGCAGCTTGGCGCGTAACCAAGAGACCCAGTACTTC
few,TRBV19,TRBJ2-7,.,CASSADRVEGEQYF,TGTGCCAGTAGTGCCGACAGGGTGGAGGGCGAGCAGTACTTC
once,TRBV9,TRBJ2-3,TRBD2,CASSVSPPGGRGTDTQYF,TGTGCCAGCAGCGTATCGCCCCCCGGCGGGAGAGGAACAGATACGCAGTATTTT
once,TRBV6-5,TRBJ1-4,.,CASSTTGLQGEKLFF,TGTGCCAGCAGTACGACCGGACTCCAGGGGGAAAAACTGTTTTTT
few,TRBV28,TRBJ2-7,.,CASITAGAPYEQYF,TGTGCCAGCATTACGGCAGGGGCTCCCTACGAGCAGTACTTC
.,TRBV27,TRBJ1-6,.,CASSLSGVGSYNSPLHF,TGTGCCAGCAGTTTATCAGGGGTCGGCTCCTATAATTCACCCCTCCACTTT
.,TRBV15,TRBJ1-2,.,CATSRGGTVVDGYTF,TGTGCCACCAGCAGAGGCGGGACGGTTGTCGATGGCTACACCTTC
.,TRBV29-1,TRBJ2-3,TRBD2,CSVAEGLAGTTDTQYF,TGCAGCGTGGCTGAGGGACTAGCGGGGACAACAGATACGCAGTATTTT